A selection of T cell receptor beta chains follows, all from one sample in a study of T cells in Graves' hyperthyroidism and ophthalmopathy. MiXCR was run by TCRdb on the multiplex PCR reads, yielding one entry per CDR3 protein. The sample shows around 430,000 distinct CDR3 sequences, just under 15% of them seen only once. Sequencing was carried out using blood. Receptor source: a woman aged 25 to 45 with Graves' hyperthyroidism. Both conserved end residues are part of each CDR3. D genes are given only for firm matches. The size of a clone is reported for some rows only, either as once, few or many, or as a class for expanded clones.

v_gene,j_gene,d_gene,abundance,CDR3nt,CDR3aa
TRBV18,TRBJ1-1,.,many,TGTGCCAGCTCACCAATACTGAACACTGAAGCTTTCTTT,CASSPILNTEAFF
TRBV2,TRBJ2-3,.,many,TGTGCCAGCAGTCGACAGGCGACCGGGACAGATACGCAGTATTTT,CASSRQATGTDTQYF
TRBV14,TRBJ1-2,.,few,TGTGCCAGCAGCCGAAACGACAGGATCTATGGCTACACCTTC,CASSRNDRIYGYTF
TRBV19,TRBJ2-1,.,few,TGTGCCAGTACCCCCGGGGCCGTATCCTACAATGAGCAGTTCTTC,CASTPGAVSYNEQFF
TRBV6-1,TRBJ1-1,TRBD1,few,TGTGCCAGCAGTGGATTACCGGGACAGGGGGCAGTAATTGACTATGGGGGTGAAGCTTTCTTT,CASSGLPGQGAVIDYGGEAFF
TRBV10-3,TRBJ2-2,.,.,TGTGCCATCAGTGACCCTGTGGGTGGCCGCGGCGGGGAGCTGTTTTTT,CAISDPVGGRGGELFF
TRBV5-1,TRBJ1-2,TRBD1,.,TGCGCCAGCAGCCAGGACAGGGGGCGCGGGGGAACGGGCTACACCTTC,CASSQDRGRGGTGYTF
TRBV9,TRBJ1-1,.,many,TGTGCCAGCAGCCCTGAGTTGGCACCCGCAGGCACTGAAGCTTTCTTT,CASSPELAPAGTEAFF
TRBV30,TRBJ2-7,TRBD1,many,TGTGCCTGGAGGGGGGACAGGGGGCTCTACGAGCAGTACTTC,CAWRGDRGLYEQYF
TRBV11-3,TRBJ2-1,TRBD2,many,TGTGCCAGCAGCTTAAGCGGGAGGGCCGATTACAATGAGCAGTTCTTC,CASSLSGRADYNEQFF
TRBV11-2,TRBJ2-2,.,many,TGTGCCAGCAGCAACGCTCCCGGCAGCTCGAACACCGGGGAGCTGTTTTTT,CASSNAPGSSNTGELFF
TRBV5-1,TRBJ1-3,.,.,TGCGCCAGCGGCGACGGAACCTACTCTGGAAACACCATATATTTT,CASGDGTYSGNTIYF
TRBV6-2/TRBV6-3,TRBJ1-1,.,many,TGTGCCAGCCGGAGGGGGGCGGGGACTGAAGCTTTCTTT,CASRRGAGTEAFF
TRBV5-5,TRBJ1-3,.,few,TGTGCCAGCAGCTTGGGACGGATCCCATTAGGTGCCATATATTTT,CASSLGRIPLGAIYF
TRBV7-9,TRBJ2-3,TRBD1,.,TGTGCCAGCAGCACCCGATGGACAGGGTACGGGGATACGCAGTATTTT,CASSTRWTGYGDTQYF
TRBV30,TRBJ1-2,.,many,TGTGCCTGGAGAATTGGGTTGGGTATCGATGGCTACACCTTC,CAWRIGLGIDGYTF
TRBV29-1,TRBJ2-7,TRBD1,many,TGCAGCGTTGAAGGGGGGACAGGGATCGCCTACGAGCAGTACTTC,CSVEGGTGIAYEQYF
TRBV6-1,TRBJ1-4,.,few,TGTGCCAGCAGTGAACTACTACTGGCAGGTGGTGGGGGGCGCGAAAAACTGTTTTTT,CASSELLLAGGGGREKLFF
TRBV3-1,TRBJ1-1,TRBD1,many,TGTGCCAGCAGCCATCTGGACAGGAACATTGAAGCTTTCTTT,CASSHLDRNIEAFF
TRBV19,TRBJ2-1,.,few,TGTGCCAGTAGTTCCGTATACAATGAGCAGTTCTTC,CASSSVYNEQFF
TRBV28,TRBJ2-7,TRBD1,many,TGTGCCAGCAGTGGGACAGTGTACGAGCAGTACTTC,CASSGTVYEQYF
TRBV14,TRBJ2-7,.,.,TGTGCCAGCAGCCAATTCCTATTCCCCTACGAGCAGTACTTC,CASSQFLFPYEQYF
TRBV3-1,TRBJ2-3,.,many,TGTGCCAGCAGCCAAGACCCCTCCCTGGGGTCGGGCACAGATACGCAGTATTTT,CASSQDPSLGSGTDTQYF
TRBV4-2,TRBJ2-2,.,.,TGTGCCAGCAGCCAAGATGAAGGCAAGAACACCGGGGAGCTGTTTTTT,CASSQDEGKNTGELFF
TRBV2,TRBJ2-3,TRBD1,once,TGTGCCAGCAGAGGACAGGGCGGCACAGATACGCAGTATTTT,CASRGQGGTDTQYF
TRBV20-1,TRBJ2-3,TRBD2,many,TGCAGTGCTAGGGGGGGGGGAAAGAGGGGCACAGATACGCAGTATTTT,CSARGGGKRGTDTQYF
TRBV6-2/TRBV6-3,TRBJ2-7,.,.,TGTGCCAGCAGTTACTCGGGGGGACTCTCAGGGGAATACTACGAGCAGTACTTC,CASSYSGGLSGEYYEQYF
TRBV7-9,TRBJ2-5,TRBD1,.,TGTGCCAGCAGTGATAGGACAGGGGGTGTAGAGACCCAGTACTTC,CASSDRTGGVETQYF
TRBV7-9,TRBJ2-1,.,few,TGTGCCAGCAGCTACGGAGGGGGTGGGGGTGAGCAGTTCTTC,CASSYGGGGGEQFF
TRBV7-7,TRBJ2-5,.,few,TGTGCCAGCAGCGGAATGGTGGGAGAGGAGACCCAGTACTTC,CASSGMVGEETQYF
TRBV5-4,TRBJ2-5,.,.,TGTGCCAGCAGCTGGGGTGCTAGCTCCCAAGAGACCCAGTACTTC,CASSWGASSQETQYF
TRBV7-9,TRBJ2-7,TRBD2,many,TGTGCCAGCAGCTCGACTAGCGGGATCGAAGAGCAGTACTTC,CASSSTSGIEEQYF
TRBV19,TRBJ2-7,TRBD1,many,TGTGCCAGTAGCGCGGGACAGGCCTACGAGCAGTACTTC,CASSAGQAYEQYF
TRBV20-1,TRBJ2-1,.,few,TGCAGTGCTAGAGAGGCCAGGGTCGTGGGGGAGCAGTTCTTC,CSAREARVVGEQFF
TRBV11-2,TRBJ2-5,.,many,TGTGCCAGCAGCTTATCGAACTGGCTAGACAAAGAGACCCAGTACTTC,CASSLSNWLDKETQYF
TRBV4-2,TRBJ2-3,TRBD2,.,TGTGCCAGCAGCCAACGGGTTAGCGGGATCACAGATACGCAGTATTTT,CASSQRVSGITDTQYF
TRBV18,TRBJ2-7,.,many,TGTGCCAGCTCCCCCCAAGGAGGGGTAAGCTCCTACGAGCAGTACTTC,CASSPQGGVSSYEQYF
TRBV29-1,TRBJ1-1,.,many,TGCAGCACCGCAAGAGAGAACACTGAAGCTTTCTTT,CSTARENTEAFF
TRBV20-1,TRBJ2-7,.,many,TGCAGTGCCCTCGCGACGCGGGGCTCCTACGAGCAGTACTTC,CSALATRGSYEQYF
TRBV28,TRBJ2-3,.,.,TGTGCCACCACTCCCGGGAAGAGCGCAGATACGCAGTATTTT,CATTPGKSADTQYF
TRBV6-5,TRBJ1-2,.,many,TGTGCCAGCAGTTACTCGCTCGGGCTGCCCTTCTATGGCTACACCTTC,CASSYSLGLPFYGYTF
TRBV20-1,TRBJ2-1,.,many,TGCAGTGCTCCCCCTTATCGTACGCGCAGCAATGAGCAGTTCTTC,CSAPPYRTRSNEQFF
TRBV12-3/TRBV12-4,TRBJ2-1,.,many,TGTGCCAGCAGCCGTAGCGGCCTGGGGTCCTACAATGAGCAGTTCTTC,CASSRSGLGSYNEQFF
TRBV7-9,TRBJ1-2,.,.,TGTGCCAGTCGTTTGGCAGGGCCAAACTATGGCTACACCTTC,CASRLAGPNYGYTF
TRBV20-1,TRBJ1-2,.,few,TGCAGTGCCCGGCAGCTAACAGGGAGAGAATGGGTCGATGGCTACACCTTC,CSARQLTGREWVDGYTF
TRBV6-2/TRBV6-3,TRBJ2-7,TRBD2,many,TGTGCCAGCAGGAGACTAGCGGGAGATTCCTACGAGCAGTACTTC,CASRRLAGDSYEQYF